Listed below are T cell receptor beta chains from one sample, sequenced in a study of blood T cell repertoires in COVID-19. Data came from immunoSEQ multiplex PCR; TCRdb stores just in-frame clones and leaves some out. The sample lists some 70,000 clones; around 87% were seen once. What was sequenced was peripheral blood. All receptors come from a man in his forties or fifties with active COVID-19. Each CDR3 is given without its conserved first and last residue. Fields, in order: CDR3 length, clone size, J gene, V gene, CDR3 protein. Expanded clones are given a class, and other clones once, few, many or no size at all.

len: 14; abundance: .; j_gene: TRBJ2-3; v_gene: TRBV30; CDR3aa: AWSLPGRRRGDTQY
len: 13; abundance: .; j_gene: TRBJ1-4; v_gene: TRBV27; CDR3aa: ASSPDSRSNEKLF
len: 14; abundance: .; j_gene: TRBJ2-6; v_gene: TRBV5-1; CDR3aa: ASSLAGSSGANVLT
len: 13; abundance: .; j_gene: TRBJ1-1; v_gene: TRBV5-1; CDR3aa: ASSLFVSQNTEAF
len: 14; abundance: .; j_gene: TRBJ2-7; v_gene: TRBV6-5; CDR3aa: ASSLVASGRSYEQY
len: 14; abundance: .; j_gene: TRBJ2-1; v_gene: TRBV4-2; CDR3aa: ASSHVMQPGYNEQF
len: 10; abundance: .; j_gene: TRBJ1-1; v_gene: TRBV28; CDR3aa: ASSFRGTEAF
len: 13; abundance: .; j_gene: TRBJ2-4; v_gene: TRBV6-2/TRBV6-3; CDR3aa: ASSYEGGAKNIQY
len: 11; abundance: .; j_gene: TRBJ2-2; v_gene: TRBV25-1; CDR3aa: ASSGTGSGELF
len: 12; abundance: .; j_gene: TRBJ1-1; v_gene: TRBV5-4; CDR3aa: ASSRRQVDGEAF
len: 10; abundance: .; j_gene: TRBJ1-6; v_gene: TRBV11-1; CDR3aa: ATSAGGSPLH
len: 12; abundance: .; j_gene: TRBJ1-2; v_gene: TRBV15; CDR3aa: ATRQTTGGEGYT
len: 14; abundance: .; j_gene: TRBJ1-5; v_gene: TRBV4-1; CDR3aa: ASSQVGARSNQPQH
len: 16; abundance: medium-sized; j_gene: TRBJ2-1; v_gene: TRBV27; CDR3aa: ASSFPGGPSLSYNEQF
len: 12; abundance: once; j_gene: TRBJ2-7; v_gene: TRBV5-1; CDR3aa: ASSLLTGWDEQY
len: 14; abundance: .; j_gene: TRBJ2-4; v_gene: TRBV14; CDR3aa: ASSPGTGSAQNIQY
len: 11; abundance: medium-sized; j_gene: TRBJ1-3; v_gene: TRBV6-4; CDR3aa: ASSGGQRNTIY
len: 13; abundance: .; j_gene: TRBJ2-7; v_gene: TRBV4-2; CDR3aa: ASSQALGASYEQY
len: 11; abundance: .; j_gene: TRBJ1-1; v_gene: TRBV30; CDR3aa: AWKQGWGTEAF
len: 13; abundance: .; j_gene: TRBJ2-3; v_gene: TRBV4-3; CDR3aa: ASSLDRIGTDTQY
len: 12; abundance: .; j_gene: TRBJ1-1; v_gene: TRBV7-8; CDR3aa: ASSEGQTYTEAF
len: 11; abundance: few; j_gene: TRBJ1-5; v_gene: TRBV30; CDR3aa: ASAGQGNQPQH
len: 10; abundance: .; j_gene: TRBJ1-4; v_gene: TRBV14; CDR3aa: ASSGGTTELF
len: 13; abundance: once; j_gene: TRBJ2-1; v_gene: TRBV5-6; CDR3aa: ASSLGGQGVRHQF
len: 11; abundance: .; j_gene: TRBJ1-5; v_gene: TRBV6-5; CDR3aa: ASSGIGDQPQH
len: 11; abundance: .; j_gene: TRBJ1-2; v_gene: TRBV5-1; CDR3aa: ASSRTGVEGYT
len: 13; abundance: .; j_gene: TRBJ1-2; v_gene: TRBV7-2; CDR3aa: ASSLAFMEPKGYT
len: 11; abundance: .; j_gene: TRBJ1-5; v_gene: TRBV4-2; CDR3aa: ASSQVLYQPQH
len: 14; abundance: .; j_gene: TRBJ2-7; v_gene: TRBV9; CDR3aa: ASSVGPGGTTYEQY
len: 14; abundance: few; j_gene: TRBJ2-7; v_gene: TRBV11-2; CDR3aa: ASSLDGGQGAYGQY
len: 10; abundance: .; j_gene: TRBJ2-2; v_gene: TRBV3-1/TRBV3-2; CDR3aa: AANRGTGELF
len: 13; abundance: few; j_gene: TRBJ1-6; v_gene: TRBV15; CDR3aa: ATSRDGGGGSPLH
len: 12; abundance: .; j_gene: TRBJ2-1; v_gene: TRBV30; CDR3aa: ACPTSGVYNEQF
len: 16; abundance: .; j_gene: TRBJ2-2; v_gene: TRBV9; CDR3aa: ASSPSGLAGGRTGELF
len: 12; abundance: .; j_gene: TRBJ1-5; v_gene: TRBV30; CDR3aa: AWSPGQGVQPQH
len: 13; abundance: .; j_gene: TRBJ1-3; v_gene: TRBV25-1; CDR3aa: ARHKGQLSGNTIY
len: 11; abundance: few; j_gene: TRBJ1-1; v_gene: TRBV2; CDR3aa: ASSEGANTEAF
len: 11; abundance: .; j_gene: TRBJ2-7; v_gene: TRBV29-1; CDR3aa: SVGTSGTYEQY
len: 12; abundance: .; j_gene: TRBJ1-2; v_gene: TRBV9; CDR3aa: ASSGRDREYGYT
len: 11; abundance: .; j_gene: TRBJ2-3; v_gene: TRBV28; CDR3aa: ASTGEGTDTQY
len: 12; abundance: few; j_gene: TRBJ1-1; v_gene: TRBV6-2/TRBV6-3; CDR3aa: ASSYSQGLSEAF
len: 10; abundance: .; j_gene: TRBJ2-7; v_gene: TRBV28; CDR3aa: ASSSDRREQY